Following are 21 T cell receptor beta chains from one sample sequenced in a study of T cell responses to AZD1222 COVID-19 vaccine. Measured with immunoSEQ multiplex PCR; TCRdb has only the in-frame clones, and not every one. There are about 140,000 clones in the sample; about 88% occur only once, and 4% to 5% lies in the top ten. The starting material was peripheral blood, obtained on day 0 of AZD1222 vaccination. The source is an adult in good health.

The rearrangement uses TRBV19 and TRBJ1-5, with a tentative D call TRBD1 (5 bases). The CDR3 has 15 amino acids. Germline V gene data show CDR1 as LNHDA and CDR2 as SQIVND (reference sequence). Deletions cut 1 base from V and 0 bases from J, with 7 bases between. This CDR3 reads CASSIGQNSNQPQHF. CDR3 nucleotide sequence: TGTGCCAGTAGTATAGGACAGAATAGCAATCAGCCCCAGCATTTT.

The CDR3 region is CASSLGTSGSYEQYF. DNA of the CDR3: TGTGCCAGCAGTTTAGGGACTAGCGGGAGCTACGAGCAGTACTTC. The gene calls are TRBV27 and TRBJ2-7; 14 nucleotides agree with TRBD2. Germline CDR1 MNHEY, CDR2 SMNVEV (reference sequence). Trimming took 2 bases from V and 3 from J; bases not matched to a gene: 0. This CDR3 comprises 15 residues.

The chain joins TRBV5-4 to TRBJ2-3, with 8 bases matching TRBD2. Germline CDR1 is SGHNT and CDR2 is YYREEE (reference sequence). The CDR3 totals 16 residues. After removal of 4 bases from V and 6 bases from J, the junction contained 13 bases not matched to a gene. CDR3 bases: TGTGCCAGCAGCCTAGGTTCTGGACTAGCTACGGATACGCAGTATTTT. Its translation: CASSLGSGLATDTQYF.

The rearrangement uses TRBV24-1 and TRBJ1-3; D is ambiguous. CDR1 is KGHDR and CDR2 is SFDVKD in the germline V gene. V was trimmed by 5 bases and J by 2 bases, leaving 12 bases between them. The length of the CDR3 is 15 residues. The CDR3 DNA reads TGTGCCACCAGTGCCGAACAAGGTGCTGGAAACACCATATATTTT. The encoded protein is CATSAEQGAGNTIYF.

This clone was detected once. The V and J genes are TRBV18 and TRBJ1-2; TRBD1 is a possible D gene (6 bases). The germline V gene has CDR1 KGHSH and CDR2 LQKENI. V was shortened by 5 bases and J by 6 bases, with 7 bases between the two germline ends. This CDR3 spans 11 amino acids. The CDR3 DNA follows: TGTGCCAGCTCAGACAGGAATGGCTACACCTTC. Translated: CASSDRNGYTF.

The V and J genes are TRBV4-1 and TRBJ1-2; TRBD1 matches 8 bases. This CDR3 has 17 residues. V dropped 6 bases and J dropped 4; count of bases not matched to a gene: 16. Germline loops: CDR1 MGHRA, CDR2 YSYEKL. The CDR3 bases are TGCGCCAGCAGACACGGACAGGGTCCCTCCTCTGTCTATGGCTACACCTTC. It yields the protein CASRHGQGPSSVYGYTF.

The V call is TRBV19, the J call TRBJ2-3; TRBD2 matches at 11 bases. The V gene's germline CDR1 is LNHDA and CDR2 SQIVND (reference sequence). The CDR3 covers 16 residues. The V gene end was trimmed by 5 bases and the J gene end by 3 bases; junction bases not matched to a gene: 7. CDR3: CASSPRTSGLTDTQYF. Written as DNA, the CDR3 is TGTGCCAGTAGTCCCAGGACTAGCGGGTTGACAGATACGCAGTATTTT.

The V call is TRBV11-2, the J call TRBJ2-1; D gene uncertain. Germline V gene sequence: CDR1 SGHAT, CDR2 FQNNGV. The CDR3 has 14 residues. Between the trimmed V and J ends, which lost 5 bases and 6 bases, there was a span of 14 bases. The CDR3 bases are TGTGCCAGCAGCCCACAAACAGCATTCAATGAGCAGTTCTTC. Protein sequence: CASSPQTAFNEQFF.

The chain has TRBV27 and TRBJ1-1; 8 nucleotides match TRBD1. The CDR3 totals 15 residues. Per the germline V gene, CDR1 is MNHEY and CDR2 is SMNVEV (reference sequence). Trimming took 8 bases from V and 1 from J; bases not matched to a gene: 9. CDR3 in amino acids: CASGTTGVANTEAFF. The CDR3 DNA is TGTGCCAGCGGGACGACAGGGGTAGCGAACACTGAAGCTTTCTTT.

The J gene is TRBJ1-4, the V gene TRBV5-8, with a tentative D call TRBD1 (5 bases). The V end was cut by 4 bases, the J end by 3 bases, with 13 bases between. Germline CDR1 and CDR2: SGHTS and YDEGEE. The CDR3 totals 15 residues. The CDR3 loop reads CASSRGGLANEKLFF. In DNA form, the CDR3 reads TGTGCCAGCAGCAGGGGTGGGCTAGCTAATGAAAAACTGTTTTTT.

The chain recombines TRBV21-1 with TRBJ2-2; the DNA was not used to check the table's D call, TRBD2. TRBV21-1 is reported as a pseudogene. The CDR3 is 16 residues long. CDR3 nucleotides: TGTGCCAGCAGCGGACGGACTAGGCAGATTACCGGGGAGCTGTTTTTT. It yields the protein CASSGRTRQITGELFF.

This rearrangement joins TRBV11-2 to TRBJ2-1; D not resolved. CDR3 length: 14 residues. Germline loops: CDR1 SGHAT, CDR2 FQNNGV. V was pared by 1 base and J by 3 bases, with 7 bases between. The CDR3 sequence: CASSLVGNYNEQFF. The CDR3 DNA is TGTGCCAGCAGCTTAGTAGGGAACTACAATGAGCAGTTCTTC.

This chain uses TRBV7-9 with TRBJ2-3; tentatively, D is TRBD1 or TRBD2 (5 bases each). Germline loops: CDR1 SEHNR, CDR2 FQNEAQ (reference sequence). This CDR3 has 13 residues. Trimming cost V 1 base and J 6 bases, with 8 bases left between them. For the CDR3, the DNA is TGTGCCAGCAGCTTAGTGGGACCGGATACGCAGTATTTT. This translates into CASSLVGPDTQYF.

This clone has more than one count but fewer than ten. V gene TRBV11-2 combines with J gene TRBJ2-7, with TRBD1 identical over 8 bases. V lost 2 bases to trimming and J lost 3 bases; unmatched junction nucleotides: 9. Germline CDR1 SGHAT, CDR2 FQNNGV. The CDR3 has 16 amino acids. The CDR3 nucleotides are TGTGCCAGCAGCTTACTCTCCGGGACAGGAGTCTACGAGCAGTACTTC. Its translation: CASSLLSGTGVYEQYF. Full variable domain (rest looked up from reference TRBV11-2 and TRBJ2-7): EAGVAQSPRYKIIEKRQSVAFWCNPISGHATLYWYQQILGQGPKLLIQFQNNGVVDDSQLPKDRFSAERLKGVDSTLKIQPAKLEDSAVYLCASSLLSGTGVYEQYFGPGTRLTVT.

This chain links TRBV7-9 with TRBJ2-7; the match to TRBD2 covers 11 bases. V trimming: 1 base; J trimming: 2 bases; junction bases outside the gene matches: 4. The germline V gene encodes CDR1 SEHNR and CDR2 FQNEAQ (reference sequence). The CDR3 is 16 residues long. In DNA, the CDR3 is TGTGCCAGCAGCTTAGATTTTAGCGGGAGGGCCTACGAGCAGTACTTC. It specifies CASSLDFSGRAYEQYF.

The chain uses TRBV5-4 and TRBJ1-1; D remains ambiguous. Germline CDR1 is SGHNT and CDR2 is YYREEE (reference sequence). Trimming pared 3 bases from V and 5 bases from J, leaving 14 bases between. The CDR3 consists of 14 residues. In DNA form, the CDR3 reads TGTGCCAGCAGCTACCGCGGGCCGTCGACTGAAGCTTTCTTT. Translated, it gives CASSYRGPSTEAFF.

The J gene is TRBJ1-4, the V gene TRBV7-9; weak D call: TRBD1 (6 bases). The germline gives CDR1 SEHNR, CDR2 FQNEAQ (reference sequence). V was clipped by 5 bases and J by 5 bases, with 21 bases between them. The length of the CDR3 is 17 residues. Here the CDR3 DNA reads TGTGCCAGCAGCCCCCCCCAAGCCGGCAGGGGAAATGAAAAACTGTTTTTT. Protein product: CASSPPQAGRGNEKLFF.

V and J are TRBV3-1 (or the pseudogene TRBV3-2) and TRBJ2-1; a weak D match, TRBD2 (6 bases). CDR3 size: 17 residues. Between the trimmed V and J ends, which lost 0 bases and 0 bases, there was a span of 12 bases. The germline gives CDR1 LGHDT, CDR2 YNNKEL (reference sequence). DNA of the CDR3: TGTGCCAGCAGCCAAGACGGTGGACTATCCTCCTACAATGAGCAGTTCTTC. It encodes CASSQDGGLSSYNEQFF.

This chain uses TRBV6-5 with TRBJ2-3, with TRBD2 identical over 7 bases. J lost 3 bases, V lost 6 bases, and 9 bases had no gene match. The CDR3 runs to 15 residues. Germline CDR1 is MNHEY and CDR2 is SVGAGI. CDR3 residues: CASRPGGRRTDTQYF. CDR3 sequence (DNA): TGTGCCAGCAGACCGGGGGGACGGAGGACAGATACGCAGTATTTT.

The rearrangement uses TRBV13 and TRBJ1-2, with a weak D call TRBD1 (5 bases). V was cut by 3 bases and J by 5 bases, with 7 bases left in between. CDR1 and CDR2 (germline): PRHDT, FYEKMQ (reference sequence). The CDR3 loop spans 12 amino acids. The CDR3 is CASSFPGYGYTF. CDR3 DNA: TGTGCCAGCAGCTTTCCAGGGTATGGCTACACCTTC.

The rearrangement links TRBV9 to TRBJ1-6, with unresolved D. Germline V CDR1 and CDR2: SGDLS, YYNGEE. Deletions cut 3 bases from V and 6 bases from J, with 16 bases between. The CDR3 is made up of 16 amino acids. This CDR3 is CASSGSDRGINSPLHF. The CDR3 DNA is TGTGCCAGCAGCGGTTCGGACCGAGGGATTAATTCACCCCTCCACTTT.